This passage covers 13 T cell receptor beta chains from one sample sequenced in a study of blood T cell repertoires in COVID-19. Assay: immunoSEQ multiplex PCR; the TCRdb copy retains only in-frame clones and omits some. Of 200,000 to 300,000 clones in the sample, 83% are singletons; the top ten hold around 5.5%. The sequenced material came from peripheral blood. These receptors originate from a human donor in a cohort sampled during active COVID-19.

The rearrangement links TRBV11-2 to TRBJ2-1; D uncertain. This CDR3 has 16 amino acids. Trimming left V 1 base short and J 3 bases short, with 13 bases between. Per the germline V gene, CDR1 is SGHAT and CDR2 is FQNNGV. The CDR3 loop reads CASSLGPLRLYNEQFF. The CDR3 DNA is TGTGCCAGCAGCTTAGGTCCCCTTCGTCTCTACAATGAGCAGTTCTTC.

The chain joins TRBV18 to TRBJ1-1; D possibly corresponds to TRBD1 (6 bases). V shed 6 bases and J shed 5 bases, with 13 bases lying between them. The CDR3 contains 13 residues. Per the germline V gene, CDR1 is KGHSH and CDR2 is LQKENI. The CDR3 nucleotides read TGTGCCAGCTCCCGAGGAAGGGGGACTGAAGCTTTCTTT. This sequence encodes CASSRGRGTEAFF.

The chain joins TRBV3-1 (or the pseudogene TRBV3-2) to TRBJ2-5, with TRBD2 matching over 10 bases. CDR3 length: 17 residues. The ends lost 3 bases at V and 5 bases at J; junction bases unmatched: 12. Germline V gene data show CDR1 as LGHDT and CDR2 as YNNKEL (reference sequence). CDR3 sequence reads: CASSHRLAGRGVETQYF. As DNA, the CDR3 is TGTGCCAGCAGCCACCGACTAGCGGGTAGGGGTGTTGAGACCCAGTACTTC.

V and J are TRBV9 and TRBJ1-1, with 11 nucleotides matching TRBD1. The CDR3 is 17 amino acids. Per the germline V gene, CDR1 is SGDLS and CDR2 is YYNGEE. V shed 4 bases, J shed 0 bases, and the junction held 8 bases outside the gene matches. In nucleotides, the CDR3 is TGTGCCAGCAGCTATGGACAGGGGGCGGTTATGAACACTGAAGCTTTCTTT. It specifies CASSYGQGAVMNTEAFF.

The chain employs TRBV6-5 and TRBJ1-4; D uncertain. Germline lookup yields CDR1 MNHEY and CDR2 SVGAGI. Trimming shortened V by 8 bases and J by 8 bases, and 12 bases separated the two germline ends. The CDR3 consists of 12 residues. CDR3: CASRRGQEKLFF. The DNA of the CDR3 is TGTGCCAGCCGACGGGGTCAGGAAAAACTGTTTTTT.

V and J are TRBV6-4 and TRBJ2-1, with D unclear. This CDR3 contains 14 residues. V lost 5 bases to trimming and J lost 0 bases, with 8 bases between them. CDR1 MRHNA and CDR2 SNTAGT come from the germline V gene. CDR3 residues: CASSPSFSYNEQFF. In DNA, the CDR3 is TGTGCCAGCAGTCCCTCCTTCTCCTACAATGAGCAGTTCTTC.

The chain links TRBV2 to TRBJ1-3; D remains unclear. The CDR3 is made up of 15 amino acids. In germline, CDR1 is SNHLY, CDR2 FYNNEI. The V gene lost 2 bases and the J gene lost 3 bases, with 11 bases spanning the gap. The CDR3 DNA reads TGTGCCAGCAGTGAATTCAGGAACCTTGGAAACACCATATATTTT. Encoded protein: CASSEFRNLGNTIYF. The whole variable domain, filled in from reference TRBV2 and TRBJ1-3, reads EPEVTQTPSHQVTQMGQEVILRCVPISNHLYFYWYRQILGQKVEFLVSFYNNEISEKSEIFDDQFSVERPDGSNFTLKIRSTKLEDSAMYFCASSEFRNLGNTIYFGEGSWLTVV.

This chain uses TRBV5-1 with TRBJ2-7, with D unclear. V was clipped by 3 bases and J by 3 bases, with 16 bases between them. The CDR3 loop spans 15 amino acids. Per germline, CDR1 SGHRS and CDR2 YFSETQ. CDR3 in amino acids: CASSYSTGPLYEQYF. CDR3 bases: TGCGCCAGCAGCTACTCTACGGGTCCTCTCTACGAGCAGTACTTC.

This chain uses TRBV5-1 with TRBJ2-5; unclear D gene. In germline, CDR1 is SGHRS, CDR2 YFSETQ. The CDR3 runs to 15 residues. Trimming shortened V by 1 base and J by 2 bases, and 12 bases separated the two germline ends. The chain's CDR3 is CASSLNSWVQETQYF. CDR3 bases: TGCGCCAGCAGCTTGAACAGTTGGGTACAAGAGACCCAGTACTTC.

This chain connects TRBV5-6 to TRBJ2-5; D is uncertain. Trimming cost V 0 bases and J 1 base, with 4 bases left between them. The CDR3 has 13 amino acids. Germline V gene sequence: CDR1 SGHDT, CDR2 YYEEEE. CDR3 region: CASSLGIQETQYF. In nucleotides, the CDR3 is TGTGCCAGCAGCTTGGGTATCCAAGAGACCCAGTACTTC.

About this clone: A read error may account for a junction end that differs from germline. J is TRBJ1-1 and V is TRBV12-3 or TRBV12-4; 9 positions match TRBD1. The CDR3 consists of 13 residues. The CDR3 loop is CASGLLQGAEAFF. DNA for the CDR3: TGTGCCAGCGGTTTATTACAGGGGGCGGAAGCTTTCTTT.

This chain joins TRBV27 and TRBJ2-7; 11 bases fit TRBD2. CDR3 size: 16 residues. Trimming took 6 bases from V and 0 from J; bases not matched to a gene: 7. Germline values: CDR1 MNHEY, CDR2 SMNVEV (reference sequence). CDR3: CASRSPTSGSSYEQYF. The CDR3 DNA is TGTGCCAGCAGAAGCCCCACTAGCGGGAGCTCCTACGAGCAGTACTTC.

The chain employs TRBV19 and TRBJ2-2, with 7 bases matching TRBD2. The CDR3 has 16 residues. The trim removed 7 bases at V and 6 bases at J, leaving 14 bases unmatched. CDR1 is LNHDA and CDR2 is SQIVND in the germline V gene (reference sequence). The CDR3 is CASMVSGGSIAGELFF. In nucleotides, the CDR3 is TGTGCCAGTATGGTGTCCGGCGGGAGTATTGCCGGGGAGCTGTTTTTT.